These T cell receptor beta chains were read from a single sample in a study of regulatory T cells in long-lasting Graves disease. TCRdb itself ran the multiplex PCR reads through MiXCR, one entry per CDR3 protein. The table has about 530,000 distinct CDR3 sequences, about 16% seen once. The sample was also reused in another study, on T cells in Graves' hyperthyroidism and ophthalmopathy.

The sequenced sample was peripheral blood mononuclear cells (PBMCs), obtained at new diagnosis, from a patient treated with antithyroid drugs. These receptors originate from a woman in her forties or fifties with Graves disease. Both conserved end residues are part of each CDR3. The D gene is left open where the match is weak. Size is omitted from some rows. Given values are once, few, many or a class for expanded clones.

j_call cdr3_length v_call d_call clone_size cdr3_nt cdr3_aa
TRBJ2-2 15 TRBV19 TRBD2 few TGTGCCAGTTCCCTACTAGCGGGGGCCACCGGGGAGCTGTTTTTT CASSLLAGATGELFF
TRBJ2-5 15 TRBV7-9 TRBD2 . TGTGCCAGCAGCTTTGAGACGGGGGGCCAAGAGACCCAGTACTTC CASSFETGGQETQYF
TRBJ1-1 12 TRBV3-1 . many TGTGCCAGCAACAACGGGGGGCAAGAAGCTTTCTTT CASNNGGQEAFF
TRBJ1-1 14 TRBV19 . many TGTGCCAGTAGGACAATGGGCGGGAACACTGAAGCTTTCTTT CASRTMGGNTEAFF
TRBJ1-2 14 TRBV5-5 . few TGTGCCAGCAGGTGGACAGCGTATAACTATGGCTACACCTTC CASRWTAYNYGYTF
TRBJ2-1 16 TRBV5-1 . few TGCGCCAGCAGCTTGGCAGGGAACGGCCTCGGCAATGAGCAGTTCTTC CASSLAGNGLGNEQFF
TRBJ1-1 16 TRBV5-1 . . TGCGCCAGCAGCCTAAGGACCGGGAGTATGAACACTGAAGCTTTCTTT CASSLRTGSMNTEAFF
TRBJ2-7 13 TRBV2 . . TGTGCCAGCCAAAGAGACAGGATCGACGAGCAGTACTTC CASQRDRIDEQYF
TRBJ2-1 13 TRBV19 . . TGTGCCAGTAACCCGAGCTCCTACAATGAGCAGTTCTTC CASNPSSYNEQFF
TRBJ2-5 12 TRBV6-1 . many TGTGCCAGCAGATCGGGGTCGGAGACCCAGTACTTC CASRSGSETQYF
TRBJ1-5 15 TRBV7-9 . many TGTGCCAGCAGCTTAGGGGGCCTCGGCAATCAGCCCCAGCATTTT CASSLGGLGNQPQHF
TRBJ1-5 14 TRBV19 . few TGTGCCAGTAGTATGGGGCAGCCGAATCAGCCCCAGCATTTT CASSMGQPNQPQHF
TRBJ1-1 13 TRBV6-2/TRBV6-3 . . TGTGCCAGCAGTTACGGCACCCGGGCGATAGCTTTCTTT CASSYGTRAIAFF
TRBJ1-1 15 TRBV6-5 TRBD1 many TGTGCCAGCAGTTACTCCCGGACAGGGGCCACTGAAGCTTTCTTT CASSYSRTGATEAFF
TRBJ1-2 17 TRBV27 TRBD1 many TGTGCCAGCAGAGGGATAGGGACAGGTCAGGGTTACTATGGCTACACCTTC CASRGIGTGQGYYGYTF
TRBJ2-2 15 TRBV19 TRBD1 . TGTGCCAGTAGAGACAGGGGGCTCGACACCGGGGAGCTGTTTTTT CASRDRGLDTGELFF
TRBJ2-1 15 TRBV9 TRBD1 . TGTGCCAGCAGCGGGGACAGGGACAGGTACAATGAGCAGTTCTTC CASSGDRDRYNEQFF
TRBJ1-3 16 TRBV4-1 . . TGCGCCAGCAGCCAAGACCCAAAATTCTCTGGAAACACCATATATTTT CASSQDPKFSGNTIYF
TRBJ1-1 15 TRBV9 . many TGTGCCAGCGCGCGCGGGGGGGCACTGGACACTGAAGCTTTCTTT CASARGGALDTEAFF
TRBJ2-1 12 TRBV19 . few TGTGCCAGTAGTATAATAGAGAATGAGCAGTTCTTC CASSIIENEQFF
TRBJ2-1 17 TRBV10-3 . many TGTGCCATCAGTGGGGGGACCGGGACAAAAAGGCACAATGAGCAGTTCTTC CAISGGTGTKRHNEQFF
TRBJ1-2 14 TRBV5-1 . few TGCGCCAGCAGCTCTACGACAGGCGGCTATGGCTACACCTTC CASSSTTGGYGYTF